This T cell receptor (beta chain) comes out of a study of blood T cell repertoires in COVID-19. Study context: Sources were T cells, B-cell-depleted T cells, or PBMCs; the material itself was cDNA or gDNA.

Only in-frame clones appear in the TCRdb table, and some are missing; sequencing was by immunoSEQ multiplex PCR. The data contain about 150,000 clones, around 84% of them seen just once; the ten biggest clones take up approximately 5%. In its sample, this clone was seen once. CDR3 length equals 15 residues. Germline-derived CDR1 and CDR2 are SGHRS and YFSETQ. Trimming removed 2 bases at V and 5 bases at J, with 17 bases between. This chain connects TRBV5-1 to TRBJ2-7; tentative D call: TRBD2 (6 bases). The TCR originated in a woman aged 45-59 years with acute or convalescent COVID-19. The sequencing input was peripheral blood. The CDR3 DNA reads TGCGCCAGCAGCTTTGGCGGGACGTCGGAAGACGAGCAGTACTTC. It is translated as CASSFGGTSEDEQYF.